This T cell receptor (beta chain) was recorded in a study of T cell responses to AZD1222 COVID-19 vaccine. Points from the study as a whole: White British donors predominated, females outnumbered males, and clonal diversity was possibly underestimated. At 160-218 and 743-854, vaccine-associated CD4 TCRs were dominant, and they spanned spike.

On this clone: Antigen unknown.

Sequencing was performed with immunoSEQ multiplex PCR; in TCRdb, only in-frame clones are kept and a portion is missing. The table has approximately 100,000 clones, 80% to 90% seen once; the top ten hold 12%. Trimming removed 7 bases from V and 2 bases from J, with 12 bases in between. CDR3 length: 14 amino acids. Germline V gene data show CDR1 as MDHEN and CDR2 as SYDVKM. V and J are TRBV28 and TRBJ1-5; no clear D gene. The sequence was collected from an adult in good health. The sample in question was peripheral blood, obtained on day 0 of AZD1222 vaccination. This chain's CDR3 is CASNRPTGNQPQHF. For the CDR3, the DNA is TGTGCCAGCAATCGACCCACGGGCAATCAGCCCCAGCATTTT.